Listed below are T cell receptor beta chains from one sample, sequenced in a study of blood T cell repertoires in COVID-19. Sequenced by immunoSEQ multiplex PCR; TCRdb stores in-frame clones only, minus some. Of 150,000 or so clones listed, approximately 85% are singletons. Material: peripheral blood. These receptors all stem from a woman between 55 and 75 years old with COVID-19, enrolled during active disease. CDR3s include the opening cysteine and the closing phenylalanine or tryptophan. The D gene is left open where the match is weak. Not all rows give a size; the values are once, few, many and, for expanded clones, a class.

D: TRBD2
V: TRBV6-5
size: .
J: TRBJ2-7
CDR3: CASSYSSSGDPTQWYF
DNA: TGTGCCAGCAGTTACTCCTCTAGCGGGGATCCAACTCAGTGGTACTTC

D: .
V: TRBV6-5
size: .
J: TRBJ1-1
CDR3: CASTYGGYGSTEAFF
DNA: TGTGCCAGCACATACGGGGGTTACGGAAGCACTGAAGCTTTCTTT

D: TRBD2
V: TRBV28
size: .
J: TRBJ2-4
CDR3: CASSWGGGDNIQYF
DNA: TGTGCCAGCAGTTGGGGCGGGGGTGACAACATTCAGTACTTC

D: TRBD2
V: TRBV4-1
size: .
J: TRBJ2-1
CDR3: CASSPNPGGANYNEQFF
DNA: TGCGCCAGCAGCCCCAATCCCGGGGGGGCTAACTACAATGAGCAGTTCTTC

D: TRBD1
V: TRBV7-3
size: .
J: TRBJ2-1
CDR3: CASSFWTGSYNEQFF
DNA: TGTGCCAGCAGCTTTTGGACAGGATCTTACAATGAGCAGTTCTTC

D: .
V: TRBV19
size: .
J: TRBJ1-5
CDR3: CASSIPGAGSPSNQPQHF
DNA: TGTGCCAGTAGTATTCCGGGTGCAGGGTCCCCTTCCAATCAGCCCCAGCATTTT

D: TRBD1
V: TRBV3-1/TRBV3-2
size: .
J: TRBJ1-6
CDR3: CASSQVQGNSPLHF
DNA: TGTGCCAGCAGCCAAGTACAGGGGAATTCACCCCTCCACTTT

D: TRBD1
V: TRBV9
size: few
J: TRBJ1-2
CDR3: CASSGQGGPYGYTF
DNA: TGTGCCAGCAGCGGACAGGGGGGCCCCTATGGCTACACCTTC

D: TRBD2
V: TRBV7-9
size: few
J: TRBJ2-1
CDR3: CASSSGTSRGEQFF
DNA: TGTGCCAGCAGCTCCGGGACTAGTCGTGGTGAGCAGTTCTTC

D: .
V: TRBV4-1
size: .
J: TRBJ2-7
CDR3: CASSPSGVSYTEQYF
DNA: TGCGCCAGCAGTCCGAGCGGTGTGTCCTACACTGAGCAGTACTTC

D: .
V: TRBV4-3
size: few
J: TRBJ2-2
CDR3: CASSQGVIGELFF
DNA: TGCGCCAGCAGCCAAGGCGTTATCGGGGAGCTGTTTTTT

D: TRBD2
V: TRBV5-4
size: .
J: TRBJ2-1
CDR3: CASSLDSGGPGNEQFF
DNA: TGTGCCAGCAGCTTAGATAGCGGGGGGCCCGGCAATGAGCAGTTCTTC

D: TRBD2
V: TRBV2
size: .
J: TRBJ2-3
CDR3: CASSKGLAGGPSSTDTQYF
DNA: TGTGCCAGCAGCAAGGGACTAGCGGGGGGGCCTTCTAGCACAGATACGCAGTATTTT

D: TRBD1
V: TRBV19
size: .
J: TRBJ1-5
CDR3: CASSMAGGGSNQPQHF
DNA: TGTGCCAGTAGTATGGCAGGGGGCGGAAGCAATCAGCCCCAGCATTTT

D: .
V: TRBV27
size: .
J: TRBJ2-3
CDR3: CASSFLPTSTDTQYF
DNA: TGTGCCAGCAGTTTCCTCCCAACTAGCACAGATACGCAGTATTTT

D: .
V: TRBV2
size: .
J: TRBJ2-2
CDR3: CASSIKGDTGELFF
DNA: TGTGCCAGTTCCATAAAGGGGGACACCGGGGAGCTGTTTTTT

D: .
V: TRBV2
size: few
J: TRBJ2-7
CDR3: CASRIDSNSYEQYF
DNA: TGTGCCAGCAGGATTGACTCGAACTCCTACGAGCAGTACTTC

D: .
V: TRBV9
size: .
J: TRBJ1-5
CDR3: CASRYRAGQETRRSFQPQHF
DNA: TGTGCCAGCAGGTATAGGGCGGGGCAGGAAACGCGGCGGAGTTTCCAGCCCCAGCATTTT

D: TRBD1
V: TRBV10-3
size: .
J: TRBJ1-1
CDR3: CAIVPGQGLTEAFF
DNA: TGTGCCATCGTCCCGGGACAGGGATTGACTGAAGCTTTCTTT

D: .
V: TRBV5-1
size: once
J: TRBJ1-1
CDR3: CASKQGGMNTEAFF
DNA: TGCGCCAGCAAGCAGGGAGGGATGAACACTGAAGCTTTCTTT

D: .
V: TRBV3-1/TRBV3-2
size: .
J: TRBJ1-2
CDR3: CASSQIAQGGYGYTF
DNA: TGTGCCAGCAGCCAAATTGCGCAGGGAGGCTATGGCTACACCTTC

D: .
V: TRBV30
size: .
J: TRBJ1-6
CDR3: CAWSVIGFTALYDSPLHF
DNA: TGTGCCTGGAGTGTAATTGGGTTTACGGCACTATATGATTCACCCCTCCACTTT

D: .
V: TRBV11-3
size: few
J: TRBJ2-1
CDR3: CASSLSGDEQFF
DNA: TGTGCCAGCAGCTTATCCGGGGATGAGCAGTTCTTC

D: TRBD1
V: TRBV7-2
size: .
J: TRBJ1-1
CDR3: CASSSTGVDTEAFF
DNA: TGTGCCAGCAGCTCAACAGGGGTGGACACTGAAGCTTTCTTT